The 3 T cell receptor beta chains below all came from one sample that was sequenced in a study of PD-1 blockade in classical Hodgkin lymphoma. Method: immunoSEQ multiplex PCR; TCRdb's copy keeps in-frame clones and lacks some. The sample includes about 15,000 clones, roughly 89% of them seen just once. Each of the patients experienced relapse following autologous stem cell transplantation, and their brentuximab vedotin exposure differed. The source was peripheral blood mononuclear cells (PBMCs), collected at baseline. All receptors derive from a human donor with classical Hodgkin lymphoma.

The genes are TRBV28 and TRBJ2-7; D gene ambiguous. Germline CDR1 is MDHEN and CDR2 is SYDVKM. Trimming cost V 4 bases and J 1 base, with 11 bases left between them. The CDR3 loop spans 14 amino acids. The CDR3 coding sequence is TGTGCCAGCAGTTCCTACGACGGGTCCTACGAGCAGTACGTC. This encodes CASSSYDGSYEQYV.

Here the CDR3 reads CASSLVPGAQETQYF. The CDR3 nucleotides read TGCGCCAGCAGCTTGGTGCCGGGGGCACAGGAGACCCAGTACTTC. The V call is TRBV5-1, the J call TRBJ2-5, with D perhaps TRBD1 or TRBD2 (6 bases each). CDR1 SGHRS and CDR2 YFSETQ come from the germline V gene. Deletions cut 0 bases from V and 5 bases from J, with 14 bases between. The CDR3 runs 15 residues.

This clone was observed once. J is TRBJ1-2 and V is TRBV9, with a possible D match to TRBD1 (5 bases). Germline CDR1 reads SGDLS; CDR2 reads YYNGEE. The CDR3 has 15 residues. The V end was cut by 0 bases, the J end by 4 bases, with 13 bases between. The CDR3 coding sequence is TGTGCCAGCAGCGTAGACCGGGGCTTGGGCTATGGCTACACCTTC. It encodes CASSVDRGLGYGYTF.